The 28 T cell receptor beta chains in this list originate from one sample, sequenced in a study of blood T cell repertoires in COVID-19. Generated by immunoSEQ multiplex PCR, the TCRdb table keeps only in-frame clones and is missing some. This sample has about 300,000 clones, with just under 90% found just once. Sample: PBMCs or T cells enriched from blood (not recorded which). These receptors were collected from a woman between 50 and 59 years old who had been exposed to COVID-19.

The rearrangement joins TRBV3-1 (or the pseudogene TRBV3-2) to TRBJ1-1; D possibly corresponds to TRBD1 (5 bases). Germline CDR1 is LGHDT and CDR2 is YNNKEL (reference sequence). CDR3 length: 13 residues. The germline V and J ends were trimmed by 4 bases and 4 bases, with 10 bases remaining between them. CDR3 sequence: CASSPDKGTEAFF. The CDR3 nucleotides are TGTGCCAGCAGCCCGGACAAGGGCACTGAAGCTTTCTTT.

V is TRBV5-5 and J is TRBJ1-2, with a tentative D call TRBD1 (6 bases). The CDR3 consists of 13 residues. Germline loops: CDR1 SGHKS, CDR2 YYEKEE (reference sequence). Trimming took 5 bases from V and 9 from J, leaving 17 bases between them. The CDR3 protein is CASSFVDSGRYTF. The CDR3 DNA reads TGTGCCAGCAGTTTTGTGGACAGTGGTCGCTACACCTTC.

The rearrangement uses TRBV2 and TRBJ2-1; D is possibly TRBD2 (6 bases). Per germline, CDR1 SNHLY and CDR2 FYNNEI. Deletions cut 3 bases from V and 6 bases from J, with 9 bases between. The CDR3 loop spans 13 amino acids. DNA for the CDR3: TGTGCCAGCAGTGAGGGGGGTTCCAATGAGCAGTTCTTC. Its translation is CASSEGGSNEQFF.

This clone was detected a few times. DNA of the CDR3: TGCGCCAGGCCCCTCGGAGAGGCCAGGGACGAGCAGTACTTC. Amino acids: CARPLGEARDEQYF. The V call is TRBV23-1, the J call TRBJ2-7, with D perhaps TRBD1 (5 bases). TRBV23-1 is classed as an ORF, of uncertain function. This CDR3 has 14 amino acids. Trimming took off 9 bases at V and 5 bases at J, with 20 bases between the two ends.

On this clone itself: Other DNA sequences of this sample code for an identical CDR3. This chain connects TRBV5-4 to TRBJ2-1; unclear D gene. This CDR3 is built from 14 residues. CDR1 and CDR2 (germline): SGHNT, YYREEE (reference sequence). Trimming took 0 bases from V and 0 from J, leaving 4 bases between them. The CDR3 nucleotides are TGTGCCAGCAGCTTGGTCAGCTCCTACAATGAGCAGTTCTTC. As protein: CASSLVSSYNEQFF.

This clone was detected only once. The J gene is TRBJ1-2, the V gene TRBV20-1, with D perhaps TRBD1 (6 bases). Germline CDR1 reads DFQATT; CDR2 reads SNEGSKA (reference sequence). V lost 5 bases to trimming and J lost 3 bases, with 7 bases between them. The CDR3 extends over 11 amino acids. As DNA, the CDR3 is TGCAGTGCTCCAGGGGACTATGGCTACACCTTC. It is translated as CSAPGDYGYTF.

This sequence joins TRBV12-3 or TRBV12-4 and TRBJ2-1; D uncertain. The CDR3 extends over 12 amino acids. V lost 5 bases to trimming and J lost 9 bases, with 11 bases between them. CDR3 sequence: CASSPSLAEQFF. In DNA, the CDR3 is TGTGCCAGCAGTCCCTCCCTGGCTGAGCAGTTCTTC.

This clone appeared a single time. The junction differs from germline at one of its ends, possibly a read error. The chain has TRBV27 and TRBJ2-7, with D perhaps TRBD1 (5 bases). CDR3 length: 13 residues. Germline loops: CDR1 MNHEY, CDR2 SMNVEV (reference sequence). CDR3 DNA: TGTACCAGCAGTTTCGGGCAGGGCCGCGAGCAGTACTTC. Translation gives CTSSFGQGREQYF.

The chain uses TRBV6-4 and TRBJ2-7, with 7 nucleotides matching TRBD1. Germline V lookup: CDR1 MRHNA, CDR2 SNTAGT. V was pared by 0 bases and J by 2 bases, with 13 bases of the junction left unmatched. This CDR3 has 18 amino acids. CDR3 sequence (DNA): TGTGCCAGCAGTGACTCGGTGCCGAGGTACAGGGGCGCCTACGAGCAGTACTTC. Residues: CASSDSVPRYRGAYEQYF.

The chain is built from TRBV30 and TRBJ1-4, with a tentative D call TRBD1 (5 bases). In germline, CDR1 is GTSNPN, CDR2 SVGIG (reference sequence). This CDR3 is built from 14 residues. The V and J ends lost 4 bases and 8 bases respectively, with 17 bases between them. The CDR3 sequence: CAWTKTEAREKLFF. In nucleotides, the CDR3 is TGTGCCTGGACCAAGACAGAGGCACGAGAAAAACTGTTTTTT.

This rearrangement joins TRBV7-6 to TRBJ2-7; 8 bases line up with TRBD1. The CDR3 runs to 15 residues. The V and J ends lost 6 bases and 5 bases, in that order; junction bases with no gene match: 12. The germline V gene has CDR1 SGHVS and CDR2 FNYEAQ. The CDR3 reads CASRAGQGLLHEQYF. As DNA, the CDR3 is TGTGCCAGCAGAGCAGGACAGGGTCTTCTCCACGAGCAGTACTTC.

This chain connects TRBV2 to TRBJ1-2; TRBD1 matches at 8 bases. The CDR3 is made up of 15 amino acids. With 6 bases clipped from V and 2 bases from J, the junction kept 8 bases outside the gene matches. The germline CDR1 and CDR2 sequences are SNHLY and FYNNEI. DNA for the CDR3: TGTGCCAGCAGGGTACAGGGGGGTGGAAACTATGGCTACACCTTC. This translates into CASRVQGGGNYGYTF.

CDR3 sequence (DNA): TGTGCCAGCAGCCAAGCCCCCCGGGACACCTACGAGCAGTACTTC. This encodes CASSQAPRDTYEQYF. The chain combines TRBV3-1 (or the pseudogene TRBV3-2) with TRBJ2-7, with D possibly matching TRBD1 (6 bases). Trimming removed 1 base at V and 2 bases at J, with 12 bases between. CDR3 length equals 15 residues. Germline CDR1 is LGHDT and CDR2 is YNNKEL (reference sequence).

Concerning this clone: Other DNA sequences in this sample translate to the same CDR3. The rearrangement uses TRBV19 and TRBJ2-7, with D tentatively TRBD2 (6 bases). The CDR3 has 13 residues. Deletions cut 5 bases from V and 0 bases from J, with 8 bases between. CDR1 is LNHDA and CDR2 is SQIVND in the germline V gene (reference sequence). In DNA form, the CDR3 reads TGTGCCAGTAGTGGGGGACTCTCCTACGAGCAGTACTTC. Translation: CASSGGLSYEQYF.

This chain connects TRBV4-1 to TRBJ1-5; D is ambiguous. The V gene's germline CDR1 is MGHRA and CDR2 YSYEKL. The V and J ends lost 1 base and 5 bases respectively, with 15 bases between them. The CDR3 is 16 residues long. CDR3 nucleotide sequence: TGCGCCAGCAGCCAAGTCTCCGGGCGGGTCGATCAGCCCCAGCATTTT. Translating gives CASSQVSGRVDQPQHF.

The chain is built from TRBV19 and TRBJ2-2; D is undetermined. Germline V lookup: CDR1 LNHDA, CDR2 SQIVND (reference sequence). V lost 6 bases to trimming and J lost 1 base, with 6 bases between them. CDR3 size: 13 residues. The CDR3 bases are TGTGCCAGTAGCCTCGGGAACACCGGGGAGCTGTTTTTT. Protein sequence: CASSLGNTGELFF. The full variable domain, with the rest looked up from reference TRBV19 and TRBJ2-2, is DGGITQSPKYLFRKEGQNVTLSCEQNLNHDAMYWYRQDPGQGLRLIYYSQIVNDFQKGDIAEGYSVSREKKESFPLTVTSAQKNPTAFYLCASSLGNTGELFFGEGSRLTVL.

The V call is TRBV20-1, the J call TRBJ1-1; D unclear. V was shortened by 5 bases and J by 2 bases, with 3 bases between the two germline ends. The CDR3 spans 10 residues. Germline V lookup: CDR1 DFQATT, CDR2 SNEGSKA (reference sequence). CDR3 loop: CSASNTEAFF. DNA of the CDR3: TGCAGTGCTTCAAACACTGAAGCTTTCTTT.

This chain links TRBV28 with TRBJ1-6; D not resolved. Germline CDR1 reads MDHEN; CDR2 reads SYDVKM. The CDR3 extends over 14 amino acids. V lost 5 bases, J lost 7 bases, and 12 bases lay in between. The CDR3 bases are TGTGCCAGCAGTCGCCCAACAGAGAATTCACCCCTCCACTTT. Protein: CASSRPTENSPLHF.

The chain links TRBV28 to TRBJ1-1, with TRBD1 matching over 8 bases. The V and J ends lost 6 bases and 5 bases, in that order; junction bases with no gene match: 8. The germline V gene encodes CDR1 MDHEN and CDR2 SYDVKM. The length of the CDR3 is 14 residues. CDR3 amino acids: CASSQGARGTEAFF. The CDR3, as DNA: TGTGCCAGCAGCCAGGGGGCGCGTGGAACTGAAGCTTTCTTT. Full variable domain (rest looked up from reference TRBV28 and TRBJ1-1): DVKVTQSSRYLVKRTGEKVFLECVQDMDHENMFWYRQDPGLGLRLIYFSYDVKMKEKGDIPEGYSVSREKKERFSLILESASTNQTSMYLCASSQGARGTEAFFGQGTRLTVV.

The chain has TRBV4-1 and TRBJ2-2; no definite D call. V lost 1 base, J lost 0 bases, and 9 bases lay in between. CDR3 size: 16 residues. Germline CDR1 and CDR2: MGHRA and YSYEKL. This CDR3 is CASSQVPSANTGELFF. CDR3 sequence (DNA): TGCGCCAGCAGCCAAGTACCTTCGGCGAACACCGGGGAGCTGTTTTTT.

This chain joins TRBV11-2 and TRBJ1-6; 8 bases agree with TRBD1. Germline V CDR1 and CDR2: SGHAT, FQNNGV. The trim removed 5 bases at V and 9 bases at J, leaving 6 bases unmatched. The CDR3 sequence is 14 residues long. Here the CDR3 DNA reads TGTGCCAGCAGCCGCGACAGGGGTGGTTCACCCCTCCACTTT. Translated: CASSRDRGGSPLHF.

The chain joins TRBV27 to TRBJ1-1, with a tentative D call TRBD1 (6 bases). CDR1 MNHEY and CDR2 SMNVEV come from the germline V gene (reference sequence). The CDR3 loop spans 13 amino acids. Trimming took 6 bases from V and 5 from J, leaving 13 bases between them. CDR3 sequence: CASSPGTTTEAFF. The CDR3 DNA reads TGTGCCAGCAGCCCCGGGACAACGACTGAAGCTTTCTTT.

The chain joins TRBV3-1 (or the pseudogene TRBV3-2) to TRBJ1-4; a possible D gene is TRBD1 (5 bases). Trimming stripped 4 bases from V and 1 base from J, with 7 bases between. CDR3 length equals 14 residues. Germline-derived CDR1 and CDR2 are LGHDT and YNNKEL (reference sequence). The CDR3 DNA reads TGTGCCAGCAGCCGAAGGGGAACTAATGAAAAACTGTTTTTT. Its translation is CASSRRGTNEKLFF.

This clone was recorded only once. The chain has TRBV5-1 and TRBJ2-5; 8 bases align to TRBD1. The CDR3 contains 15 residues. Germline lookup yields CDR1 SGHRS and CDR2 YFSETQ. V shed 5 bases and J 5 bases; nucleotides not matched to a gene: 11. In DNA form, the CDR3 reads TGCGCCAGCAGTCAGGGGGCGGCAGTTTGGGAGACCCAGTACTTC. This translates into CASSQGAAVWETQYF.

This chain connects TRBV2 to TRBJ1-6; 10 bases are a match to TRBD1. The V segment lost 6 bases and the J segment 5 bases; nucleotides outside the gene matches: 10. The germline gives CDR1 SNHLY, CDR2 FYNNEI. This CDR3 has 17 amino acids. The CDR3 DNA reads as TGTGCCAGCAGCGTGACAGGGGGCACGATCGATAATTCACCCCTCCACTTT. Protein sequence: CASSVTGGTIDNSPLHF.

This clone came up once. CDR3 loop: CASSLWATGNHNTEAFF. DNA of the CDR3: TGTGCCAGCAGCTTGTGGGCGACAGGGAACCATAACACTGAAGCTTTCTTT. J is TRBJ1-1 and V is TRBV7-9, with TRBD1 identical over 7 bases. V dropped 3 bases and J dropped 2; count of bases not matched to a gene: 12. The length of the CDR3 is 17 residues. CDR1 is SEHNR and CDR2 is FQNEAQ in the germline V gene (reference sequence).

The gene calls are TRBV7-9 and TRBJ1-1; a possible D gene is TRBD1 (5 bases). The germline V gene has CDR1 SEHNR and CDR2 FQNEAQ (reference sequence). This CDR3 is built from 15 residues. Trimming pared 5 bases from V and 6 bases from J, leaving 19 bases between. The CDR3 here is CASSQGQQNLPEAFF. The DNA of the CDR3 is TGTGCCAGCAGCCAGGGTCAGCAAAACCTCCCTGAAGCTTTCTTT.

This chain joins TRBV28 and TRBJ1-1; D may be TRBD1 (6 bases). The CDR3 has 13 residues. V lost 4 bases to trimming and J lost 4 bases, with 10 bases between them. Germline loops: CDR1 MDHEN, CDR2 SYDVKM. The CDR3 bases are TGTGCCAGCAGTTACAGGGTTCTCACTGAAGCTTTCTTT. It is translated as CASSYRVLTEAFF.